A selection of T cell receptor beta chains follows, all from one sample in a study of OX40 agonist ivuxolimab in advanced cancers. The repertoire was sequenced with immunoSEQ multiplex PCR; TCRdb's copy has only in-frame clones and lacks some. The sample has about 69,000 clones, roughly 92% seen once. Sequencing used CD4+ or CD8+ T cells sorted from blood, obtained in a trial of the OX40 agonist ivuxolimab. The receptors were sampled from an adult with an advanced solid tumor such as melanoma, head and neck, liver or kidney cancer. The CDR3 runs from the conserved cysteine through the conserved F or W. The D gene is left open where the match is weak. Only some rows state a clone size, as once, few, many or a class for expanded clones.

size: -; J: TRBJ2-5; D: TRBD2; V: TRBV7-9; CDR3: CASSRGTSGGEAQYF; DNA: TGTGCCAGCAGCCGCGGGACTAGCGGAGGCGAGGCCCAGTACTTC
size: -; J: TRBJ2-3; D: TRBD2; V: TRBV29-1; CDR3: CSVEGREPNTQYF; DNA: TGCAGCGTTGAAGGGCGGGAGCCAAATACGCAGTATTTT
size: -; J: TRBJ2-7; D: -; V: TRBV6-1; CDR3: CASSVETLGQAYEQYF; DNA: TGTGCCAGCAGTGTCGAGACCCTAGGACAAGCCTACGAGCAGTACTTC
size: few; J: TRBJ1-1; D: -; V: TRBV29-1; CDR3: CSVEGEGYTEAFF; DNA: TGCAGCGTTGAGGGTGAGGGATACACTGAAGCTTTCTTT
size: -; J: TRBJ2-1; D: -; V: TRBV7-2; CDR3: CASSLEGQGGNEQFF; DNA: TGTGCCAGCAGCTTAGAGGGTCAGGGGGGCAATGAGCAGTTCTTC
size: few; J: TRBJ1-1; D: -; V: TRBV5-1; CDR3: CASSRGTAQLNTEAFF; DNA: TGCGCCAGCAGCCGAGGGACCGCGCAGTTGAACACTGAAGCTTTCTTT
size: -; J: TRBJ2-3; D: TRBD2; V: TRBV4-2; CDR3: CASSQEAGLSTDTQYF; DNA: TGTGCCAGCAGCCAAGAAGCGGGATTAAGCACAGATACGCAGTATTTT
size: once; J: TRBJ2-7; D: -; V: TRBV10-3; CDR3: CAISDGGGSSYEQYF; DNA: TGTGCCATCAGTGATGGCGGAGGGAGCTCCTACGAGCAGTACTTC
size: -; J: TRBJ2-7; D: -; V: TRBV28; CDR3: CASSLGVDGSRSSEQYF; DNA: TGTGCCAGCAGTTTAGGGGTAGACGGGAGCCGGTCTTCAGAGCAGTACTTC
size: -; J: TRBJ2-5; D: -; V: TRBV18; CDR3: CASSRSGQETQYF; DNA: TGTGCCAGCTCAAGGTCAGGCCAAGAGACCCAGTACTTC
size: -; J: TRBJ2-4; D: TRBD1; V: TRBV5-1; CDR3: CASSSDRGKNIQYF; DNA: TGCGCCAGCAGCTCGGACAGGGGGAAAAACATTCAGTACTTC
size: -; J: TRBJ1-5; D: -; V: TRBV19; CDR3: CASSISRGNQPQHF; DNA: TGTGCCAGTAGTATAAGTCGGGGGAATCAGCCCCAGCATTTT
size: once; J: TRBJ2-3; D: -; V: TRBV19; CDR3: CASSQQGVSSTDTQYF; DNA: TGTGCCAGTAGCCAACAGGGAGTTTCCAGCACAGATACGCAGTATTTT
size: -; J: TRBJ1-5; D: -; V: TRBV28; CDR3: CATWSGSNQPQHF; DNA: TGTGCCACCTGGTCAGGGTCCAATCAGCCCCAGCATTTT
size: -; J: TRBJ2-2; D: TRBD1; V: TRBV7-9; CDR3: CASRPTGGQYTGELFF; DNA: TGTGCCAGCAGACCCACAGGGGGACAATACACCGGGGAGCTGTTTTTT
size: -; J: TRBJ1-1; D: -; V: TRBV30; CDR3: CAWSDRMNTEAFF; DNA: TGTGCCTGGAGTGACAGAATGAACACTGAAGCTTTCTTT
size: few; J: TRBJ2-2; D: TRBD1; V: TRBV25-1; CDR3: CASRGTGNTGELFF; DNA: TGTGCCAGCAGGGGGACAGGGAACACCGGGGAGCTGTTTTTT
size: -; J: TRBJ1-1; D: -; V: TRBV6-1; CDR3: CASSGTAGTEAFF; DNA: TGTGCCAGCAGCGGGACCGCCGGGACTGAAGCTTTCTTT
size: -; J: TRBJ2-1; D: TRBD1; V: TRBV10-3; CDR3: CAITPRQGSSYNEQFF; DNA: TGTGCCATCACCCCTCGACAGGGAAGTTCCTACAATGAGCAGTTCTTC
size: few; J: TRBJ2-1; D: TRBD1; V: TRBV7-2; CDR3: CASSATGTGGYNEQFF; DNA: TGTGCCAGCAGCGCCACCGGGACAGGGGGATACAATGAGCAGTTCTTC
size: -; J: TRBJ2-2; D: TRBD1; V: TRBV29-1; CDR3: CSAKTGERNTGELFF; DNA: TGCAGCGCCAAGACAGGGGAACGGAACACCGGGGAGCTGTTTTTT
size: -; J: TRBJ1-5; D: -; V: TRBV28; CDR3: CASSLEDSYSNQPQHF; DNA: TGTGCCAGCAGTTTAGAGGACAGTTATAGCAATCAGCCCCAGCATTTT
size: -; J: TRBJ2-7; D: TRBD1; V: TRBV5-1; CDR3: CASSNRQGAAEQYF; DNA: TGCGCCAGCAGCAACCGACAGGGGGCGGCCGAGCAGTACTTC
size: -; J: TRBJ1-4; D: -; V: TRBV5-1; CDR3: CASSFGGNEKLFF; DNA: TGCGCCAGCAGCTTCGGGGGGAATGAAAAACTGTTTTTT
size: -; J: TRBJ2-1; D: TRBD2; V: TRBV11-2; CDR3: CASSLTSGYYNEQFF; DNA: TGTGCCAGCAGTTTAACTAGCGGTTATTACAATGAGCAGTTCTTC
size: once; J: TRBJ2-7; D: TRBD2; V: TRBV28; CDR3: CASSLGTSGSREQYF; DNA: TGTGCCAGCAGTTTAGGGACTAGCGGGAGTCGGGAGCAGTACTTC
size: -; J: TRBJ2-3; D: -; V: TRBV10-2; CDR3: CASSERETDTQYF; DNA: TGCGCCAGCAGTGAGAGGGAGACAGATACGCAGTATTTT
size: -; J: TRBJ2-4; D: TRBD2; V: TRBV5-1; CDR3: CASSRDAGTSGERWSF; DNA: TGCGCCAGCAGCCGCGATGCCGGGACTAGCGGGGAAAGATGGTCGTTC
size: -; J: TRBJ2-1; D: TRBD2; V: TRBV6-5; CDR3: CASSYAGVRNEQFF; DNA: TGTGCCAGCAGTTACGCGGGAGTGAGGAATGAGCAGTTCTTC
size: -; J: TRBJ1-1; D: -; V: TRBV30; CDR3: CAWSRRGRTNTEAFF; DNA: TGTGCCTGGAGTCGCCGAGGCCGGACGAACACTGAAGCTTTCTTT
size: few; J: TRBJ2-7; D: TRBD1; V: TRBV4-1; CDR3: CASSHPTRDSTYEQYF; DNA: TGCGCCAGCAGCCACCCGACAAGGGACAGTACCTACGAGCAGTACTTC
size: -; J: TRBJ2-3; D: -; V: TRBV6-5; CDR3: CASSYSDSRRVVTQYF; DNA: TGTGCCAGCAGTTACTCGGACAGCCGAAGAGTCGTTACGCAGTATTTT